This entry lists 18 T cell receptor beta chains sequenced from one sample in a study of cytomegalovirus exposure and HLA in healthy donors. Produced via immunoSEQ multiplex PCR; TCRdb's table is partial and in-frame only. The table shows 97,000 or so clones, with roughly 87% occurring only once. The sequenced sample was PBMCs. The receptors were sampled from a young man in good health and CMV-seropositive.

In this sample, this clone turned up a few times. The chain joins TRBV19 to TRBJ2-7; D may be TRBD2 (5 bases). CDR1 is LNHDA, CDR2 SQIVND, per germline (reference sequence). CDR3 size: 15 residues. V lost 0 bases and J 2 bases, leaving 11 bases between the germline ends. The DNA of the CDR3 is TGTGCCAGTAGTATAGACAGCGGCACAACCTACGAGCAGTACTTC. Its protein is CASSIDSGTTYEQYF.

The CDR3 reads CATSRTSGGTSYNEQFF. The CDR3 DNA sequence: TGTGCCACCAGCAGGACTAGCGGGGGAACTTCCTACAATGAGCAGTTCTTC. This chain joins TRBV15 and TRBJ2-1; 12 nucleotides align to TRBD2. CDR3 size: 17 residues. V lost 3 bases and J lost 1; bases outside the gene matches: 4. Germline-derived CDR1 and CDR2 are LNHNV and YYDKDF (reference sequence).

This clone appeared a single time. The V call is TRBV2, the J call TRBJ1-1; 11 nucleotides line up with TRBD1. The CDR3 is 15 residues long. Germline V gives CDR1 SNHLY, CDR2 FYNNEI. With V trimmed by 3 bases and J by 4 bases, 4 bases remained unmatched. The CDR3 DNA reads as TGTGCCAGCAGTGAGGGACAGGGGGTCGGCACTGAAGCTTTCTTT. Amino acid sequence: CASSEGQGVGTEAFF.

The gene calls are TRBV4-1 and TRBJ2-1, with 9 nucleotides matching TRBD2. V lost 3 bases, J lost 4 bases, and 13 bases stayed unmatched. The CDR3 is 18 residues long. The V gene's germline CDR1 is MGHRA and CDR2 YSYEKL. DNA of the CDR3: TGCGCCAGCAGCCACTTTGGAGGATCTAGCGGGATGTACAATGAGCAGTTCTTC. This gives the protein CASSHFGGSSGMYNEQFF.

The table lists this clone with a count of one. The chain recombines TRBV5-1 with TRBJ2-5; 12 bases are a match to TRBD2. CDR1 and CDR2 (germline): SGHRS, YFSETQ. The length of the CDR3 is 17 residues. The J segment lost 3 bases and the V segment lost 0 bases, leaving 6 bases of the junction unmatched. The CDR3 coding sequence is TGCGCCAGCAGCTTGGTGACTAGCGGGAGTGTAGAAGAGACCCAGTACTTC. Residues: CASSLVTSGSVEETQYF. Full variable domain (outside the CDR3, taken from reference TRBV5-1 and TRBJ2-5): KAGVTQTPRYLIKTRGQQVTLSCSPISGHRSVSWYQQTPGQGLQFLFEYFSETQRNKGNFPGRFSGRQFSNSRSEMNVSTLELGDSALYLCASSLVTSGSVEETQYFGPGTRLLVL.

The chain recombines TRBV7-2 with TRBJ1-1; unclear D gene. This CDR3 has 13 residues. CDR1 is SGHTA and CDR2 is FQGNSA in the germline V gene. Trimming took 1 base from V and 8 from J, leaving 11 bases between them. Here the CDR3 reads CASSLGSYSEAFF. The CDR3 coding sequence is TGTGCCAGCAGCTTAGGGTCCTACTCGGAAGCTTTCTTT.

The V call is TRBV28, the J call TRBJ2-1, with 7 bases lining up with TRBD1. The CDR3 runs to 14 residues. The V gene's germline CDR1 is MDHEN and CDR2 SYDVKM. The J segment lost 7 bases and the V segment lost 3 bases, leaving 6 bases of the junction unmatched. In DNA, the CDR3 is TGTGCCAGCAGTTTTCAGACAGGGATGAATGAGCAGTTCTTC. Its protein product is CASSFQTGMNEQFF.

The chain has TRBV7-9 and TRBJ2-1; D gene ambiguous. The germline V gene has CDR1 SEHNR and CDR2 FQNEAQ (reference sequence). The CDR3 is 16 amino acids. Trimming removed 1 base at V and 0 bases at J, with 10 bases between. CDR3 sequence reads: CASSLGLVSSYNEQFF. DNA of the CDR3: TGTGCCAGCAGCTTAGGACTTGTGAGCTCCTACAATGAGCAGTTCTTC.

The rearrangement links TRBV28 to TRBJ2-7, with 7 nucleotides matching TRBD1. The CDR3 is 15 residues long. V lost 3 bases, J lost 1 base, and 6 bases stayed unmatched. Per the germline V gene, CDR1 is MDHEN and CDR2 is SYDVKM. CDR3 protein: CASSFERGRSYEQYF. In DNA, the CDR3 is TGTGCCAGCAGTTTTGAAAGGGGGCGATCCTACGAGCAGTACTTC.

Written as DNA, the CDR3 is TGTGCCAGCAGTGACGACCGACAGGGCCGAACGCCTGAAGCTTTCTTT. It codes for CASSDDRQGRTPEAFF. The J gene is TRBJ1-1, the V gene TRBV6-1; the match to TRBD1 covers 7 bases. The CDR3 has 16 residues. V lost 3 bases, J lost 6 bases, and 13 bases stayed unmatched. CDR1 MNHNS and CDR2 SASEGT come from the germline V gene.

V and J are TRBV4-3 and TRBJ1-6; D gene uncertain. The CDR3 contains 14 residues. Germline V CDR1 and CDR2: LGHNA, YSLEER. The V gene lost 1 base and the J gene lost 6 bases, with 7 bases spanning the gap. This CDR3 is CASSQGLINSPLHF. Written as DNA, the CDR3 is TGCGCCAGCAGCCAAGGACTGATTAATTCACCCCTCCACTTT.

This clone was found once. J is TRBJ2-7 and V is TRBV19, with TRBD2 matching 8 bases. With V trimmed by 3 bases and J by 2 bases, 3 bases remained unmatched. This CDR3 region has 14 residues. Germline loops: CDR1 LNHDA, CDR2 SQIVND (reference sequence). CDR3 loop: CASSIPGLAYEQYF. Here the CDR3 DNA reads TGTGCCAGTAGTATTCCGGGACTAGCCTACGAGCAGTACTTC.

This chain joins TRBV19 and TRBJ2-2; D uncertain. This CDR3 is built from 13 residues. Trimming cost V 5 bases and J 2 bases, with 6 bases left between them. Germline V CDR1 and CDR2: LNHDA, SQIVND (reference sequence). CDR3 sequence: CASSAVNTGELFF. CDR3 bases: TGTGCCAGTAGTGCGGTTAACACCGGGGAGCTGTTTTTT. The full variable domain, with the rest looked up from reference TRBV19 and TRBJ2-2, is DGGITQSPKYLFRKEGQNVTLSCEQNLNHDAMYWYRQDPGQGLRLIYYSQIVNDFQKGDIAEGYSVSREKKESFPLTVTSAQKNPTAFYLCASSAVNTGELFFGEGSRLTVL.

The chain has TRBV4-2 and TRBJ2-2; 10 bases are a match to TRBD2. CDR1 and CDR2 from the germline V gene are LGHNA and YNFKEQ. This CDR3 is 16 amino acids long. J gave up 6 bases and V 1 base, and 5 bases lay outside the gene matches. CDR3 sequence: CASSQAGTSASGELFF. As DNA, the CDR3 is TGTGCCAGCAGCCAAGCCGGGACTAGCGCATCCGGGGAGCTGTTTTTT.

V gene TRBV7-2 combines with J gene TRBJ1-5, with TRBD1 matching 10 bases. After removal of 5 bases from V and 7 bases from J, the junction contained 8 bases not matched to a gene. Germline V gene sequence: CDR1 SGHTA, CDR2 FQGNSA. The CDR3 runs 15 residues. The CDR3 bases are TGTGCCAGCAGCGCGGAAGGACAGGGGGGCCAGCCCCAGCATTTT. Its protein is CASSAEGQGGQPQHF.

The chain is built from TRBV14 and TRBJ2-1; possible D gene TRBD1, 5 bases. Trimming left V 2 bases short and J 3 bases short, with 11 bases between. Germline V CDR1 and CDR2: SGHDN, FVKESK. The length of the CDR3 is 15 residues. Here the CDR3 DNA reads TGTGCCAGCAGCCAATCGGACATGCGCTACAATGAGCAGTTCTTC. This gives the protein CASSQSDMRYNEQFF.

V and J are TRBV29-1 and TRBJ2-7, with a tentative D call TRBD1 (5 bases). Germline V lookup: CDR1 SQVTM, CDR2 ANQGSEA. This CDR3 spans 11 amino acids. With 7 bases removed from V and 3 bases from J, the gap between germline ends came to 10 bases. The CDR3 DNA reads as TGCAGCGCCTACGACAGCTACGAGCAGTACTTC. Protein: CSAYDSYEQYF.

V usage is TRBV11-3 and J usage is TRBJ2-5; TRBD2 agrees at 8 bases. The V and J ends lost 5 bases and 5 bases, in that order; junction bases with no gene match: 10. The CDR3 consists of 15 residues. Germline CDR1 reads SGHNT; CDR2 reads YENEEA. Here the CDR3 DNA reads TGTGCCAGCAGCCCCCCCCCTAGCGGGTCGGAGACCCAGTACTTC. The encoded protein is CASSPPPSGSETQYF.